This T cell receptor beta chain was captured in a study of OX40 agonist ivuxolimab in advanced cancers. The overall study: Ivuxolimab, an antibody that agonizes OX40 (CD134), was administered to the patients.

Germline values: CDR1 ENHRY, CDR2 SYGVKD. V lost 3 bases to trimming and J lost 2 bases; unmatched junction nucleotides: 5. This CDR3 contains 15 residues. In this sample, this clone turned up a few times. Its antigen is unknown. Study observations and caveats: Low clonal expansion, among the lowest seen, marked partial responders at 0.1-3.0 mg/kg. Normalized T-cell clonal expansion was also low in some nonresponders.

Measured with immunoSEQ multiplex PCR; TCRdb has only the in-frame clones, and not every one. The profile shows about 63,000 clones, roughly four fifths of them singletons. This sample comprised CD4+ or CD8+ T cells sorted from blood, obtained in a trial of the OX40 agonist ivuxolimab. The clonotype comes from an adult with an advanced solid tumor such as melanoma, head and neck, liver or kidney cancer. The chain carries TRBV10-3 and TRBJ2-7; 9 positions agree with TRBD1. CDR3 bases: TGTGCCATCAGTGAAAGCCGGGACAGGGCCTACGAGCAGTACTTC. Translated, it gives CAISESRDRAYEQYF.